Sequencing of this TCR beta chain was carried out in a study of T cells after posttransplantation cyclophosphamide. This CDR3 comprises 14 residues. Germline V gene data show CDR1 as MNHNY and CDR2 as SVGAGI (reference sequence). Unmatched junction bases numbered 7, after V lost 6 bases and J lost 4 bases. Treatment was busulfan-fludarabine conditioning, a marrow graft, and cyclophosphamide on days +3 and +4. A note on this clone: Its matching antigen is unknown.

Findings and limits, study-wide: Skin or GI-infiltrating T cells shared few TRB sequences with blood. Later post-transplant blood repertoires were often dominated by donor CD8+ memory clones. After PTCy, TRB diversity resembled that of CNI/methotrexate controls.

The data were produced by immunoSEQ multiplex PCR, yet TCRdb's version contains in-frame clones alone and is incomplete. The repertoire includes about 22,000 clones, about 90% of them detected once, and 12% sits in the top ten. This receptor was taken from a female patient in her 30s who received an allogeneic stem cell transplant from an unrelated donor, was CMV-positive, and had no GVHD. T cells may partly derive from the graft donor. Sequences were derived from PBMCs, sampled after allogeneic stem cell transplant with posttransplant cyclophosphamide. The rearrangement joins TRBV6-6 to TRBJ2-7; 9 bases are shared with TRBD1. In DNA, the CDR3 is TGTGCCAGCAGCCTAGCACAGGGGGCATACGAGCAGTACTTC. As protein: CASSLAQGAYEQYF.